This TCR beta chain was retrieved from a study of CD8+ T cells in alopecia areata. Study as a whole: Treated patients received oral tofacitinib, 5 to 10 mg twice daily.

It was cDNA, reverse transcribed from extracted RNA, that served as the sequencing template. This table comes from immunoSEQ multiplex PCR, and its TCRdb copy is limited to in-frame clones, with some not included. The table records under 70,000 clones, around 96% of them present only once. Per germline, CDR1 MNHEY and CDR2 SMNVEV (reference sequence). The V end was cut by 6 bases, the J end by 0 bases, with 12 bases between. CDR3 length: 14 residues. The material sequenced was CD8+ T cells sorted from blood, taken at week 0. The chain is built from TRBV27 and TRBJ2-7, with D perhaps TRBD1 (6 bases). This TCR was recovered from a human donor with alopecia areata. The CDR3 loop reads CASRRQVGSYEQYF. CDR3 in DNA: TGTGCCAGCAGGAGACAGGTGGGCTCCTACGAGCAGTACTTC.